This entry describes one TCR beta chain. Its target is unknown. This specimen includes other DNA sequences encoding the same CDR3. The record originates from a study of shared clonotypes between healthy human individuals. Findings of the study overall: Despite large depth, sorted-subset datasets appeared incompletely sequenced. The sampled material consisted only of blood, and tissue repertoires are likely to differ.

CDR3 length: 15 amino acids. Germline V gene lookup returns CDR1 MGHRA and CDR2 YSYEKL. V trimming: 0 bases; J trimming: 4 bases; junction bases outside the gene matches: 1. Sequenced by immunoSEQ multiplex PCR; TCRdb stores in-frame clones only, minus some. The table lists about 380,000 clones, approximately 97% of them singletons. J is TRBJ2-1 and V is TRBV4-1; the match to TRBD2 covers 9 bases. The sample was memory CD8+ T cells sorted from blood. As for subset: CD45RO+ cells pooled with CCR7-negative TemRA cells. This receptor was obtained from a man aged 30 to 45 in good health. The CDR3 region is CASSQDTSGYNEQFF. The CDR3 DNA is TGCGCCAGCAGCCAAGATACTAGCGGGTACAATGAGCAGTTCTTC.